Each of the 14 T cell receptor beta chains below was sequenced from the same sample in a study of CD8 T cells in ankylosing spondylitis. Regarding the study as a whole: It appeared that ankylosing spondylitis blood was characterized by a TCR beta motif of several highly homologous variants.

These receptors' targets are unknown. Each CDR3 protein gets one entry after TCRdb re-called the 5' RACE reads with MiXCR. In the table there are more than 250,000 distinct CDR3 sequences, 7% to 9% of which are singletons. The sample taken for sequencing was blood, either unsorted or a sorted T cell fraction (not recorded which). The receptors stem from a male donor with ankylosing spondylitis.

The chain combines TRBV18 with TRBJ2-6, with 9 bases aligning to TRBD1. The CDR3 has 17 residues. Unmatched junction bases numbered 4, after V lost 3 bases and J lost 1 base. Germline V CDR1 and CDR2: KGHSH, LQKENI. For the CDR3, the DNA is TGTGCCAGCTCACCCACAGGGGGCTGGTCTGGGGCCAACGTCCTGACTTTC. Translated: CASSPTGGWSGANVLTF.

In its sample, this clonotype was seen many times. J is TRBJ2-3 and V is TRBV12-3 or TRBV12-4; a possible D gene is TRBD1 (6 bases). V lost 4 bases, J lost 0 bases, and 11 bases lay in between. The CDR3 loop spans 15 amino acids. CDR3 nucleotides: TGTGCCAGCAGTTACGGGACACCTAGCACAGATACGCAGTATTTT. This encodes CASSYGTPSTDTQYF.

This clonotype was picked up a small number of times. This chain uses TRBV6-5 with TRBJ1-3, with no clear D. The germline gives CDR1 MNHEY, CDR2 SVGAGI. The CDR3 contains 15 residues. Trimming removed 4 bases at V and 3 bases at J, with 13 bases between. The CDR3 DNA follows: TGTGCCAGCAGTTCCAGCGGGGTGGGTGGAAACACCATATATTTT. Its translation is CASSSSGVGGNTIYF.

This clonotype was counted only a few times. The chain combines TRBV7-3 with TRBJ2-3; D may be TRBD1 or TRBD2 (5 bases each). Trimming removed 2 bases at V and 5 bases at J, with 20 bases between. Germline assignment: CDR1 SGHTA and CDR2 FQGTGA. The length of the CDR3 is 17 residues. The CDR3 spells CASSLEGTHDLEDTQYF. Written as DNA, the CDR3 is TGTGCCAGCAGCTTAGAGGGGACCCATGACTTGGAAGATACGCAGTATTTT.

The rearrangement links TRBV5-1 to TRBJ2-7; D is unresolved. The ends were cut back, 4 bases at V and 4 bases at J, with 15 bases in the middle. This CDR3 is built from 14 residues. Per germline, CDR1 SGHRS and CDR2 YFSETQ. The CDR3 nucleotides read TGCGCCAGCAGCCCCCCGGGCCGGGCTTACGAGCAGTACTTC. Protein sequence: CASSPPGRAYEQYF.

This clonotype has a handful of counts. CDR3: CASRLRAGSSYNEQFF. CDR3 coding DNA: TGTGCCAGTAGACTCAGGGCCGGGAGCTCCTACAATGAGCAGTTCTTC. This rearrangement joins TRBV7-9 to TRBJ2-1; tentatively, D is TRBD2 (6 bases). Germline V gives CDR1 SEHNR, CDR2 FQNEAQ (reference sequence). The V end was cut by 9 bases, the J end by 0 bases, with 18 bases between. The length of the CDR3 is 16 residues.

The chain has TRBV28 and TRBJ1-5; perhaps TRBD1 as D (6 bases). Germline values: CDR1 MDHEN, CDR2 SYDVKM. Trimming took off 6 bases at V and 9 bases at J, with 18 bases between the two ends. The CDR3 has 14 amino acids. DNA of the CDR3: TGTGCCAGCAGACCCGGGGGGGCGGGATGGCCCCAGCATTTT. Translated, it gives CASRPGGAGWPQHF.

The chain links TRBV5-1 to TRBJ2-5, with D perhaps assigned TRBD1 or TRBD2 (6 bases each). Germline CDR1 is SGHRS and CDR2 is YFSETQ. This CDR3 has 14 amino acids. Trimming removed 6 bases from V and 5 bases from J, with 17 bases in between. CDR3 protein: CASKLRGTPETQYF. The CDR3 coding sequence is TGCGCCAGCAAACTAAGGGGGACTCCCGAGACCCAGTACTTC.

V is TRBV5-1 and J is TRBJ2-5; 8 nucleotides agree with TRBD2. Trimming took 1 base from V and 1 from J; bases not matched to a gene: 6. CDR1 is SGHRS and CDR2 is YFSETQ in the germline V gene. CDR3 size: 16 residues. The CDR3 is CASSLKMAGGQETQYF. Written as DNA, the CDR3 is TGCGCCAGCAGCTTGAAAATGGCGGGGGGCCAAGAGACCCAGTACTTC.

This clonotype was seen ten or more times. The chain uses TRBV13 and TRBJ2-1; 7 bases fit TRBD2. CDR1 is PRHDT and CDR2 is FYEKMQ in the germline V gene (reference sequence). This CDR3 is 12 amino acids long. Trimming took 11 bases from V and 5 from J; bases not matched to a gene: 6. Here the CDR3 reads CAGGLGDNEQFF. DNA for the CDR3: TGTGCCGGAGGACTAGGGGACAATGAGCAGTTCTTC.

This clonotype was seen at least ten times. This rearrangement joins TRBV29-1 to TRBJ2-7, with D unresolved. Trimming took 4 bases from V and 4 from J, leaving 8 bases between them. Germline CDR1 SQVTM, CDR2 ANQGSEA. The CDR3 is 11 amino acids. The chain's CDR3 is CSVVSRYEQYF. The CDR3 region has the DNA TGCAGCGTTGTGTCCCGGTACGAGCAGTACTTC.

The chain has TRBV10-3 and TRBJ2-3, with 7 bases matching TRBD2. CDR1 and CDR2 from the germline V gene are ENHRY and SYGVKD. V lost 7 bases, J lost 0 bases, and 4 bases stayed unmatched. The CDR3 consists of 14 residues. CDR3 protein: CAINRDYSTDTQYF. The DNA for the CDR3 is TGTGCCATCAATAGGGACTATAGCACAGATACGCAGTATTTT.

This clonotype was counted many times. The genes are TRBV7-9 and TRBJ2-7, with a possible D match to TRBD1 (5 bases). V lost 5 bases to trimming and J lost 3 bases, with 5 bases between them. The CDR3 is made up of 11 amino acids. CDR1 and CDR2 (germline): SEHNR, FQNEAQ (reference sequence). This chain's CDR3 is CASSTGYEQYF. In DNA, the CDR3 is TGTGCCAGCAGCACAGGCTACGAGCAGTACTTC. The full variable domain, with the rest looked up from reference TRBV7-9 and TRBJ2-7, is DTGVSQNPRHKITKRGQNVTFRCDPISEHNRLYWYRQTLGQGPEFLTYFQNEAQLEKSRLLSDRFSAERPKGSFSTLEIQRTEQGDSAMYLCASSTGYEQYFGPGTRLTVT.

The CDR3 is CASSEDRGRLNNEQFF. In DNA form, the CDR3 reads TGTGCCAGCAGTGAAGATAGGGGACGACTAAACAATGAGCAGTTCTTC. The rearrangement uses TRBV6-1 and TRBJ2-1; D could derive from TRBD1 or TRBD2 (5 bases each). The CDR3 has 16 residues. Germline CDR1 MNHNS, CDR2 SASEGT. Trimming shortened V by 1 base and J by 5 bases, and 15 bases separated the two germline ends.